A single sample is the source of the 23 T cell receptor beta chains below, sequenced in a study of T cell responses to AZD1222 COVID-19 vaccine. Profiling relied on immunoSEQ multiplex PCR, and the TCRdb table lists in-frame clones only, not all of them. The data show about 140,000 clones, 92% seen once. Here the sequenced sample was peripheral blood, taken 28 days after the second AZD1222 dose. The receptors were sampled from an adult who received the AZD1222 COVID-19 vaccine.

The chain joins TRBV3-1 (or the pseudogene TRBV3-2) to TRBJ1-5; no reliable D call. CDR1 is LGHDT, CDR2 YNNKEL, per germline (reference sequence). The CDR3 is made up of 13 amino acids. V was trimmed by 3 bases and J by 0 bases, leaving 3 bases between them. The CDR3 reads CASSHISNQPQHF. CDR3 in DNA: TGTGCCAGCAGCCATATTAGCAATCAGCCCCAGCATTTT.

The V and J genes are TRBV30 and TRBJ2-7; tentatively, D is TRBD1 or TRBD2 (6 bases each). Germline assignment: CDR1 GTSNPN and CDR2 SVGIG (reference sequence). Trimming stripped 0 bases from V and 2 bases from J, with 11 bases between. The CDR3 covers 14 residues. The CDR3 loop reads CAWSVRRGAYEQYF. CDR3 DNA: TGTGCCTGGAGTGTGAGGAGGGGGGCCTACGAGCAGTACTTC.

The J gene is TRBJ1-1, the V gene TRBV30; D uncertain. Germline CDR1 and CDR2: GTSNPN and SVGIG (reference sequence). With 5 bases removed from V and 1 base from J, the gap between germline ends came to 5 bases. This CDR3 region has 11 residues. The CDR3 DNA is TGTGCCTGGGTGGGGAACACTGAAGCTTTCTTT. Protein product: CAWVGNTEAFF.

The rearrangement uses TRBV3-1 (or the pseudogene TRBV3-2) and TRBJ1-1, with TRBD1 matching 10 bases. Germline CDR1 is LGHDT and CDR2 is YNNKEL (reference sequence). V gave up 4 bases and J gave up 1 base; unmatched junction bases: 9. The CDR3 length is 17 residues. The CDR3: CASSPRTGGAANTEAFF. CDR3 in DNA: TGTGCCAGCAGCCCTCGGACAGGGGGAGCGGCGAACACTGAAGCTTTCTTT.

The V call is TRBV19, the J call TRBJ1-1; D uncertain. From germline, CDR1 is LNHDA and CDR2 SQIVND (reference sequence). Trimming took 7 bases from V and 4 from J, leaving 16 bases between them. The CDR3 length is 14 residues. Here the CDR3 reads CASIPSGWGTEAFF. The CDR3 DNA is TGTGCCAGTATCCCTTCGGGTTGGGGCACTGAAGCTTTCTTT.

The V and J genes are TRBV28 and TRBJ2-7; TRBD1 might be the D (7 bases). Per the germline V gene, CDR1 is MDHEN and CDR2 is SYDVKM. This CDR3 comprises 15 residues. Trimming cost V 6 bases and J 1 base, with 16 bases left between them. Here the CDR3 reads CASRVGGTASYEQYF. In nucleotides, the CDR3 is TGTGCCAGCAGGGTTGGCGGGACAGCATCCTACGAGCAGTACTTC.

The genes are TRBV28 and TRBJ1-2, with D possibly being TRBD1 (5 bases). CDR1 is MDHEN and CDR2 is SYDVKM in the germline V gene. The CDR3 has 14 residues. V lost 3 bases, J lost 4 bases, and 12 bases lay in between. The CDR3 DNA follows: TGTGCCAGCAGTTTGTCTGGGGCCACCTATGGCTACACCTTC. Amino acids: CASSLSGATYGYTF.

The rearrangement joins TRBV2 to TRBJ1-1, with 9 bases that match TRBD1. V was clipped by 6 bases and J by 5 bases; unmatched bases: 10. Germline V gene lookup returns CDR1 SNHLY and CDR2 FYNNEI. This CDR3 has 15 amino acids. The CDR3 DNA reads as TGTGCCAGCAGAAAAGCGGGGACAGGGTGGACTGAAGCTTTCTTT. This translates into CASRKAGTGWTEAFF. Filled out from reference TRBV2 and TRBJ1-1, the complete variable domain reads EPEVTQTPSHQVTQMGQEVILRCVPISNHLYFYWYRQILGQKVEFLVSFYNNEISEKSEIFDDQFSVERPDGSNFTLKIRSTKLEDSAMYFCASRKAGTGWTEAFFGQGTRLTVV.

This rearrangement joins TRBV20-1 to TRBJ2-5, with unresolved D. V was pared by 3 bases and J by 4 bases, with 3 bases between. The CDR3 has 10 residues. Germline loops: CDR1 DFQATT, CDR2 SNEGSKA (reference sequence). The DNA for the CDR3 is TGCAGTGCTAGTCCAGAGACCCAGTACTTC. It is translated as CSASPETQYF.

The rearrangement uses TRBV27 and TRBJ1-1; D is ambiguous. Trimming took off 7 bases at V and 0 bases at J, with 9 bases between the two ends. This CDR3 has 13 residues. The germline V gene encodes CDR1 MNHEY and CDR2 SMNVEV (reference sequence). In nucleotides, the CDR3 is TGTGCCAGCACCCGGCGGATGAACACTGAAGCTTTCTTT. Residues: CASTRRMNTEAFF.

This clone has only a few counts. The genes are TRBV7-9 and TRBJ2-5; D unclear. CDR1 is SEHNR, CDR2 FQNEAQ, per germline (reference sequence). The CDR3 extends over 11 amino acids. V shed 4 bases and J shed 0 bases, with 0 bases lying between them. This chain's CDR3 is CASSYQETQYF. The CDR3 region has the DNA TGTGCCAGCAGCTACCAAGAGACCCAGTACTTC.

The chain carries TRBV4-2 and TRBJ2-7; D is unclear. Germline V lookup: CDR1 LGHNA, CDR2 YNFKEQ. V dropped 0 bases and J dropped 2 bases, with 11 bases sitting between them. The CDR3 covers 15 residues. In DNA, the CDR3 is TGTGCCAGCAGCCAAGATGCCGGGTTTACCTACGAGCAGTACTTC. It specifies CASSQDAGFTYEQYF.

This CDR3 is CATSGKTGQVNEQFF. In DNA, the CDR3 is TGTGCCACCAGTGGGAAGACAGGGCAAGTAAATGAGCAGTTCTTC. The V gene is TRBV24-1, the J gene TRBJ2-1; 7 nucleotides line up with TRBD1. The germline V gene has CDR1 KGHDR and CDR2 SFDVKD. V was pared by 5 bases and J by 7 bases, with 10 bases of the junction left unmatched. The CDR3 is 15 residues long.

The chain has TRBV9 and TRBJ1-1; D is possibly TRBD1 (6 bases). V gave up 4 bases and J gave up 1 base, with 11 bases separating them. CDR3 length: 14 residues. Germline-derived CDR1 and CDR2 are SGDLS and YYNGEE. CDR3 in amino acids: CASSLGTTNTEAFF. CDR3 nucleotides: TGTGCCAGCAGCCTCGGGACAACGAACACTGAAGCTTTCTTT.

V gene TRBV24-1 combines with J gene TRBJ1-5; D remains unclear. The CDR3 length is 14 residues. The germline gives CDR1 KGHDR, CDR2 SFDVKD. The V gene lost 9 bases and the J gene lost 0 bases, with 11 bases spanning the gap. DNA of the CDR3: TGTGCCACCGGTTCAGCCTATAGCAATCAGCCCCAGCATTTT. Its protein product is CATGSAYSNQPQHF.

The V and J genes are TRBV7-9 and TRBJ1-1; D call uncertain. The germline gives CDR1 SEHNR, CDR2 FQNEAQ (reference sequence). The CDR3 spans 14 residues. With 2 bases removed from V and 4 bases from J, the gap between germline ends came to 11 bases. CDR3 sequence reads: CASSLIELGTEAFF. The CDR3 coding sequence is TGTGCCAGCAGCTTAATCGAGTTGGGCACTGAAGCTTTCTTT.

This chain uses TRBV30 with TRBJ2-1, with TRBD2 identical over 7 bases. With V trimmed by 3 bases and J by 9 bases, 8 bases remained unmatched. The length of the CDR3 is 13 residues. Per germline, CDR1 GTSNPN and CDR2 SVGIG (reference sequence). The CDR3 loop reads CAWSVAGVGEQFF. CDR3 DNA: TGTGCCTGGAGCGTGGCGGGAGTGGGTGAGCAGTTCTTC.

This chain connects TRBV19 to TRBJ2-1; the match to TRBD2 covers 10 bases. The CDR3 spans 16 residues. Germline CDR1 and CDR2: LNHDA and SQIVND (reference sequence). J was trimmed by 6 bases and V by 7 bases; bases with no gene match: 12. The CDR3 nucleotides read TGTGCCAGTACCCCATTAGCGGGAGGTTGGGGCAATGAGCAGTTCTTC. Translated, it gives CASTPLAGGWGNEQFF.

This clone has a handful of counts. CDR3 DNA sequence: TGTGCCAGCAGCTTAGGAGGGCTCAGTGGAAACACCATATATTTT. Its protein product is CASSLGGLSGNTIYF. The chain carries TRBV7-2 and TRBJ1-3; D unclear. CDR3 length: 15 residues. V was shortened by 1 base and J by 3 bases, with 10 bases between the two germline ends. Germline CDR1 is SGHTA and CDR2 is FQGNSA.

This clone was seen a single time. The chain carries TRBV7-2 and TRBJ1-5, with a weak D call TRBD1 (5 bases). The CDR3 length is 14 residues. The ends were cut back, 5 bases at V and 4 bases at J, with 12 bases in the middle. From germline, CDR1 is SGHTA and CDR2 FQGNSA. The chain's CDR3 is CASSQRGLNQPQHF. CDR3 coding DNA: TGTGCCAGCAGCCAGCGGGGACTAAATCAGCCCCAGCATTTT.

J is TRBJ2-3 and V is TRBV29-1; 7 bases match TRBD1. The V gene's germline CDR1 is SQVTM and CDR2 ANQGSEA. V was pared by 4 bases and J by 2 bases, with 6 bases of the junction left unmatched. The CDR3 has 14 residues. The CDR3 spells CSVGTQGVTDTQYF. The CDR3 nucleotides are TGCAGCGTTGGCACGCAGGGGGTCACAGATACGCAGTATTTT.

The chain links TRBV3-1 (or the pseudogene TRBV3-2) to TRBJ2-7, with D possibly being TRBD1 or TRBD2 (6 bases each). The CDR3 is made up of 17 amino acids. Trimming took 4 bases from V and 1 from J, leaving 20 bases between them. Germline V lookup: CDR1 LGHDT, CDR2 YNNKEL (reference sequence). CDR3 in DNA: TGTGCCAGCAGCCCCCCCGAAGGCCGGGGGCCATCCTACGAGCAGTACTTC. Encoded protein: CASSPPEGRGPSYEQYF.

The V call is TRBV10-1, the J call TRBJ2-1, with D possibly TRBD1 on 6 matching bases. From germline, CDR1 is WNHNN and CDR2 SYGVQD (reference sequence). The CDR3 consists of 15 residues. Trimming took 2 bases from V and 7 from J, leaving 15 bases between them. CDR3 in DNA: TGCGCCAGCAGTGAGAGGGGACACCTTAGGAATGAGCAGTTCTTC. Translating gives CASSERGHLRNEQFF.